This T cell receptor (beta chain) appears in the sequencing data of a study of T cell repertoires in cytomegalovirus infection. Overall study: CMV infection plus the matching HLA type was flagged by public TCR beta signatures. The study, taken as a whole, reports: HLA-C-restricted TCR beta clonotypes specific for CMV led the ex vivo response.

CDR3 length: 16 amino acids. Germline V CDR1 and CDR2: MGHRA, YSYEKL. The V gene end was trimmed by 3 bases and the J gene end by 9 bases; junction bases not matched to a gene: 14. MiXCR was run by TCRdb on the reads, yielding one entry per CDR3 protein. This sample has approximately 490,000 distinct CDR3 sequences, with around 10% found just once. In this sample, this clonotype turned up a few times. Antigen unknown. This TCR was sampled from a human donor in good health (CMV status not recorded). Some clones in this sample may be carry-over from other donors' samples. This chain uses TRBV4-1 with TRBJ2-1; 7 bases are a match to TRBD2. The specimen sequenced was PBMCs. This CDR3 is CASSHIRAAGGSEQFF. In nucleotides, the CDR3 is TGCGCCAGCAGCCATATCCGGGCCGCGGGCGGGAGTGAGCAGTTCTTC.